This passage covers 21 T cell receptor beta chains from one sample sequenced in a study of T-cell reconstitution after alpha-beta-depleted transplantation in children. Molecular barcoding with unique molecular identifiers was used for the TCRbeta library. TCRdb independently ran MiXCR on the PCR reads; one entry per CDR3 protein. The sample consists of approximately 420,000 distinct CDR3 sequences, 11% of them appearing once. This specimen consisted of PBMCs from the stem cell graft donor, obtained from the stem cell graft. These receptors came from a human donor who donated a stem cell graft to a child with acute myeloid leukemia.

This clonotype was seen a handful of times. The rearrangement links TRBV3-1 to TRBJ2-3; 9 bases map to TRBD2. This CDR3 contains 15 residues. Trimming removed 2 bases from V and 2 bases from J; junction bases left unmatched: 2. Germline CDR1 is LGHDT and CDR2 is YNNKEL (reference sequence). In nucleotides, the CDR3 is TGTGCCAGCAGCCAACTAGCGGGAATCACAGATACGCAGTATTTT. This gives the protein CASSQLAGITDTQYF.

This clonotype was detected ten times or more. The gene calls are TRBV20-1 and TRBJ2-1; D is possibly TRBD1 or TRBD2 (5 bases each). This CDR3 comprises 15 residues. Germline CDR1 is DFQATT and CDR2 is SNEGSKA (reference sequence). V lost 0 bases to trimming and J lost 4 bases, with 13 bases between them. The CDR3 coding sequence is TGCAGTGCTAGAGAGGGGGTGGCGCCGTACAATGAGCAGTTCTTC. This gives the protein CSAREGVAPYNEQFF.

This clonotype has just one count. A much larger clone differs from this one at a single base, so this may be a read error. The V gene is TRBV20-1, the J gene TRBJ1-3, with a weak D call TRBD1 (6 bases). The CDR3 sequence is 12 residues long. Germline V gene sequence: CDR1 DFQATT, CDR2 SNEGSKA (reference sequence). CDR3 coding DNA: TGCAGTGCGAGAGGGGGATGTGACACCATATATTTT. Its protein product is CSARGGCDTIYF.

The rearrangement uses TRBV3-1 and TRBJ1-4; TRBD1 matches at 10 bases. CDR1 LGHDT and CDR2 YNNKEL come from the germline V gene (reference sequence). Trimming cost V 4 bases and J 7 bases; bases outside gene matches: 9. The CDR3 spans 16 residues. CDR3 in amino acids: CASSPLPGQGFEKLFF. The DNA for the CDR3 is TGTGCCAGCAGCCCATTACCGGGACAGGGGTTTGAAAAACTGTTTTTT.

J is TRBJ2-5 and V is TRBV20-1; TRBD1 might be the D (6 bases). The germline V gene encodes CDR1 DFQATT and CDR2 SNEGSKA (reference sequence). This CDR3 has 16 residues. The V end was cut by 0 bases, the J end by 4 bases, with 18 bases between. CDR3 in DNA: TGCAGTGCTAGAGATCGGGTGGGGGCTCGCATAGAGACCCAGTACTTC. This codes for CSARDRVGARIETQYF.

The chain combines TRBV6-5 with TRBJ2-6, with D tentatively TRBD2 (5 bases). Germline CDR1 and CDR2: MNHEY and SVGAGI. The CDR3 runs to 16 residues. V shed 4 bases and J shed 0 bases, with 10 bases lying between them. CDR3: CASSWRPDSGANVLTF. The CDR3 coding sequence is TGTGCCAGCAGTTGGAGGCCTGACTCTGGGGCCAACGTCCTGACTTTC.

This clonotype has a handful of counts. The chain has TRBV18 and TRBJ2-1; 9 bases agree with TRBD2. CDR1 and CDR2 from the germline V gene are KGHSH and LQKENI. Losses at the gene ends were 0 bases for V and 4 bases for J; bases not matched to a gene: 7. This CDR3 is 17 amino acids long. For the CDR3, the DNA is TGTGCCAGCTCACCACCGGTGTCTAGCGGGGAGTACAATGAGCAGTTCTTC. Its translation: CASSPPVSSGEYNEQFF.

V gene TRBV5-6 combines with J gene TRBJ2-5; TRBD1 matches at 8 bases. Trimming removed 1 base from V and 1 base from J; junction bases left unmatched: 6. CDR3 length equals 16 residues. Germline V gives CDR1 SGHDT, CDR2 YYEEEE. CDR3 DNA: TGTGCCAGCAGCTTGTTTCGGACAGGGCCCCAAGAGACCCAGTACTTC. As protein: CASSLFRTGPQETQYF.

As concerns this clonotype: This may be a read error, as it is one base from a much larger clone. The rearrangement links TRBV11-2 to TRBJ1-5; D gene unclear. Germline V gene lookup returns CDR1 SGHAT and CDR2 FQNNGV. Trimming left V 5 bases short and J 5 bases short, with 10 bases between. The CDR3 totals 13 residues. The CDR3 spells CASSPDRHQPQHF. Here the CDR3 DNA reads TGTGCCAGCAGCCCCGACCGACATCAGCCCCAGCATTTT.

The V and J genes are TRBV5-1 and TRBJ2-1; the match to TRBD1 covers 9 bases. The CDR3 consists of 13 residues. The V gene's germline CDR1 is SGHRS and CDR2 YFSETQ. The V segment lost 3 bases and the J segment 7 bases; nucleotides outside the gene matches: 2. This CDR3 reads CASSYGQGNEQFF. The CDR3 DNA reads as TGCGCCAGCAGCTACGGACAGGGGAATGAGCAGTTCTTC.

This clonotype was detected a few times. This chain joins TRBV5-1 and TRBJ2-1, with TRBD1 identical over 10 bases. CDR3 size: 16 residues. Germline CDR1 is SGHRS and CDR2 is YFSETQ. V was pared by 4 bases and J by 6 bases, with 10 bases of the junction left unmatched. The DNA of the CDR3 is TGCGCCAGCAGCACTGGGTTAGGGACAGGGGTCAATGAGCAGTTCTTC. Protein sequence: CASSTGLGTGVNEQFF.

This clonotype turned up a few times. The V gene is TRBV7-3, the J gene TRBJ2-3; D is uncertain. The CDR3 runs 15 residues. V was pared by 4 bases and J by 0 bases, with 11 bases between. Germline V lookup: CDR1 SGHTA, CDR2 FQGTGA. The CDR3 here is CASSSLVSSTDTQYF. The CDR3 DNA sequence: TGTGCCAGCAGCTCATTAGTCTCTAGCACAGATACGCAGTATTTT.

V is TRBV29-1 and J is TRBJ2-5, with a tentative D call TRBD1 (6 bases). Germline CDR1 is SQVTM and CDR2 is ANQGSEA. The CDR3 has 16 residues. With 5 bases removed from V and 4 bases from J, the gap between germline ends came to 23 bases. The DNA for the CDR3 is TGCAGCGTTCATAATTTGTGGGGCAGGGGTGGAGAGACCCAGTACTTC. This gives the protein CSVHNLWGRGGETQYF.

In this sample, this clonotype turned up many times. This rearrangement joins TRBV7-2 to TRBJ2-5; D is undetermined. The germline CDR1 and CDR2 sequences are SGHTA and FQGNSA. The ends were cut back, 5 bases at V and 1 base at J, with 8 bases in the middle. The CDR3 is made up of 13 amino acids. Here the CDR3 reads CASSPVSQETQYF. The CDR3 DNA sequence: TGTGCCAGCAGCCCCGTAAGCCAAGAGACCCAGTACTTC. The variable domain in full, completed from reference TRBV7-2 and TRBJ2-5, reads GAGVSQSPSNKVTEKGKDVELRCDPISGHTALYWYRQSLGQGLEFLIYFQGNSAPDKSGLPSDRFSAERTGGSVSTLTIQRTQQEDSAVYLCASSPVSQETQYFGPGTRLLVL.

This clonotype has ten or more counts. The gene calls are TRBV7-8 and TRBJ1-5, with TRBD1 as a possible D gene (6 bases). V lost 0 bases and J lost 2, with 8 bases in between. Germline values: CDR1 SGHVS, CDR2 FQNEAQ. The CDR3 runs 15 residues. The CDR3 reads CASSLAQGRNQPQHF. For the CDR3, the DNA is TGTGCCAGCAGCTTAGCGCAGGGGCGCAATCAGCCCCAGCATTTT.

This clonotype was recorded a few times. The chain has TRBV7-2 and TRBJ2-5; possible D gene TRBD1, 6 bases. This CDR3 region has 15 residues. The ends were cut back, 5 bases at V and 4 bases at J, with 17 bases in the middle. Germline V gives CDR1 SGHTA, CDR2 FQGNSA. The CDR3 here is CASSPTGTSRETQYF. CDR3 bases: TGTGCCAGCAGCCCCACCGGGACATCCCGAGAGACCCAGTACTTC.

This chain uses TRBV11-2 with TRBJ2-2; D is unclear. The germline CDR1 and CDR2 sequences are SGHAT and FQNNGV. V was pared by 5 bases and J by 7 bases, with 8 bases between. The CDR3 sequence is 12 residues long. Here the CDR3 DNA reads TGTGCCAGCAGCCCGGTAAACGGGGAGCTGTTTTTT. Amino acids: CASSPVNGELFF.

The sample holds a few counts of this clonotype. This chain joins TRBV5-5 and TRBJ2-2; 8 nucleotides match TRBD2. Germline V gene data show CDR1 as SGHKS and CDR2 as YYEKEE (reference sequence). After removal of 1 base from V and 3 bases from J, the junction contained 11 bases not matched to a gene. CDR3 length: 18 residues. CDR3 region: CASSLKHPGGWDTGELFF. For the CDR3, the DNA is TGTGCCAGCAGCTTGAAACATCCGGGGGGGTGGGACACCGGGGAGCTGTTTTTT.

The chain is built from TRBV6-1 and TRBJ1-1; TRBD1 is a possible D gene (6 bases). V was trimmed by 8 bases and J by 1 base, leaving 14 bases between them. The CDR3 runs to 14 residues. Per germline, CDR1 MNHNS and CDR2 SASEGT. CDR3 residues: CASGRGGGNTEAFF. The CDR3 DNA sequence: TGTGCCAGCGGGCGGGGAGGGGGGAACACTGAAGCTTTCTTT.

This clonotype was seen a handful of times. The CDR3 loop is CASSTPGQGKETQYF. The CDR3 DNA sequence: TGCGCCAGCAGCACCCCGGGACAGGGGAAGGAGACCCAGTACTTC. The chain couples TRBV5-1 to TRBJ2-5; 10 nucleotides match TRBD1. CDR1 and CDR2 (germline): SGHRS, YFSETQ. The CDR3 extends over 15 amino acids. V shed 4 bases, J shed 5 bases, and the junction held 8 bases outside the gene matches.

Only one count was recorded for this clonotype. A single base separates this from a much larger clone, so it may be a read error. The CDR3 DNA follows: TGTGCCAGCAGCTCCAGGACGGCAACTACTGAAAAACTGTTTTTT. Translated: CASSSRTATTEKLFF. The rearrangement uses TRBV7-8 and TRBJ1-4, with D uncertain. Germline lookup yields CDR1 SGHVS and CDR2 FQNEAQ. This CDR3 has 15 amino acids.